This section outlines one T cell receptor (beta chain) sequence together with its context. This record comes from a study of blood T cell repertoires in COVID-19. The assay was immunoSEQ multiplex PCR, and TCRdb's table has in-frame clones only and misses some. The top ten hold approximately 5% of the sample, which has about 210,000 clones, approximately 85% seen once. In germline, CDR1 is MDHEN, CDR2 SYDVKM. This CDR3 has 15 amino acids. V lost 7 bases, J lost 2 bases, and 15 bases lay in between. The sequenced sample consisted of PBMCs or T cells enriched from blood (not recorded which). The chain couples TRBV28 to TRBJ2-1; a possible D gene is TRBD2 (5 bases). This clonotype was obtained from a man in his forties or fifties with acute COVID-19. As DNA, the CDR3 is TGTGCCAGCAAATCCTTTACTAGGACCTACAATGAGCAGTTCTTC. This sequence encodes CASKSFTRTYNEQFF.